The 27 T cell receptor beta chains below were found in one sample sequenced in a study of blood T cell repertoires in COVID-19. Clones were sequenced by immunoSEQ multiplex PCR, and TCRdb holds only the in-frame ones, with some missing. The sample includes a few hundred thousand clones, about 89% of them seen just once. The sequencing sample was made of peripheral blood. These receptors were taken from a man aged 35 to 55 who had recovered from COVID-19.

The chain recombines TRBV7-2 with TRBJ2-7, with D hard to call. Germline loops: CDR1 SGHTA, CDR2 FQGNSA. V shed 3 bases and J shed 0 bases, with 3 bases lying between them. The length of the CDR3 is 12 residues. The CDR3 nucleotides read TGTGCCAGCAGCTTCAGCTCCTACGAGCAGTACTTC. This translates into CASSFSSYEQYF.

The chain is built from TRBV4-3 and TRBJ2-5; 9 bases match TRBD1. The V and J ends lost 1 base and 2 bases, in that order; junction bases with no gene match: 5. This CDR3 is 16 amino acids long. The germline V gene has CDR1 LGHNA and CDR2 YSLEER. The CDR3 DNA follows: TGCGCCAGCAGCCAAGTGGGGACAGGGTCGCAAGAGACCCAGTACTTC. This gives the protein CASSQVGTGSQETQYF.

This chain joins TRBV6-6 and TRBJ1-1; TRBD1 agrees at 9 bases. This CDR3 spans 15 amino acids. From germline, CDR1 is MNHNY and CDR2 SVGAGI (reference sequence). Trimming cost V 5 bases and J 1 base; bases outside gene matches: 5. CDR3 bases: TGTGCCAGCAGTCGATCGGGACAGGGGAACACTGAAGCTTTCTTT. Translation gives CASSRSGQGNTEAFF.

This clone appeared a single time. The J gene is TRBJ2-1, the V gene TRBV2, with a tentative D call TRBD2 (7 bases). The CDR3 consists of 16 residues. CDR1 SNHLY and CDR2 FYNNEI come from the germline V gene. The germline V and J ends were trimmed by 5 bases and 2 bases, with 16 bases remaining between them. CDR3 nucleotide sequence: TGTGCCAGCAGTAAGGCGGGGGCGCGCCCCTACAATGAGCAGTTCTTC. This gives the protein CASSKAGARPYNEQFF.

This clone was detected only once. The V call is TRBV5-1, the J call TRBJ2-2; D is ambiguous. CDR1 SGHRS and CDR2 YFSETQ come from the germline V gene. CDR3 length equals 13 residues. V gave up 5 bases and J gave up 1 base, with 6 bases separating them. CDR3 nucleotides: TGCGCCAGCAGTTCTAGGAACACCGGGGAGCTGTTTTTT. Its translation: CASSSRNTGELFF.

The V and J genes are TRBV9 and TRBJ2-1, with 9 bases lining up with TRBD2. Germline values: CDR1 SGDLS, CDR2 YYNGEE. J was trimmed by 5 bases and V by 4 bases; bases with no gene match: 4. This CDR3 is 14 amino acids long. CDR3 region: CASSQGLANNEQFF. In DNA, the CDR3 is TGTGCCAGCAGCCAGGGACTAGCTAACAATGAGCAGTTCTTC.

The rearrangement uses TRBV5-1 and TRBJ2-1; D remains ambiguous. Germline V gene lookup returns CDR1 SGHRS and CDR2 YFSETQ. The CDR3 sequence is 11 residues long. V lost 3 bases and J lost 10, with 8 bases in between. The CDR3 here is CASSSRREQFF. The CDR3 nucleotides read TGCGCCAGCAGCTCCCGCCGGGAGCAGTTCTTC.

The V gene is TRBV9, the J gene TRBJ2-7; D may be TRBD1 (6 bases). From germline, CDR1 is SGDLS and CDR2 YYNGEE. CDR3 length: 15 residues. V gave up 2 bases and J gave up 1 base, with 13 bases separating them. CDR3 nucleotides: TGTGCCAGCAGCGTGGGGGCAGGGGCGTCCTACGAGCAGTACTTC. Protein: CASSVGAGASYEQYF.

V gene TRBV7-9 combines with J gene TRBJ1-1, with TRBD1 as a possible D gene (6 bases). V lost 5 bases to trimming and J lost 7 bases, with 14 bases between them. Per the germline V gene, CDR1 is SEHNR and CDR2 is FQNEAQ (reference sequence). There are 13 residues in the CDR3. CDR3 nucleotide sequence: TGTGCCAGCAGCATCCTACAGGGAGATGAAGCTTTCTTT. Protein sequence: CASSILQGDEAFF.

This chain connects TRBV5-1 to TRBJ2-2, with 8 positions matching TRBD2. V shed 5 bases, J shed 6 bases, and the junction held 3 bases outside the gene matches. The CDR3 runs 13 residues. Germline loops: CDR1 SGHRS, CDR2 YFSETQ. CDR3 amino acids: CASRAGEAGELFF. In DNA form, the CDR3 reads TGCGCCAGCAGAGCGGGAGAGGCCGGGGAGCTGTTTTTT. Based on the CDR3 plus reference TRBV5-1 and TRBJ2-2, the full variable domain is KAGVTQTPRYLIKTRGQQVTLSCSPISGHRSVSWYQQTPGQGLQFLFEYFSETQRNKGNFPGRFSGRQFSNSRSEMNVSTLELGDSALYLCASRAGEAGELFFGEGSRLTVL.

This chain joins TRBV5-4 and TRBJ1-5; perhaps TRBD1 as D (5 bases). Trimming removed 4 bases at V and 7 bases at J, with 15 bases between. Germline-derived CDR1 and CDR2 are SGHNT and YYREEE (reference sequence). This CDR3 has 14 amino acids. The CDR3 DNA reads as TGTGCCAGCAGCCTGGGGGGGGTAGGGCAGCCCCAGCATTTT. As protein: CASSLGGVGQPQHF.

The chain's CDR3 is CAISSDRNTEAFF. DNA of the CDR3: TGTGCCATCAGCTCGGACAGGAACACTGAAGCTTTCTTT. The chain has TRBV10-3 and TRBJ1-1; D might be TRBD1 (6 bases). V was clipped by 6 bases and J by 1 base, with 9 bases between them. CDR1 is ENHRY, CDR2 SYGVKD, per germline. The CDR3 loop spans 13 amino acids.

V gene TRBV29-1 combines with J gene TRBJ2-1; D is perhaps TRBD2 (5 bases). The germline V gene encodes CDR1 SQVTM and CDR2 ANQGSEA. The CDR3 has 14 amino acids. V was pared by 5 bases and J by 1 base, with 12 bases between. DNA of the CDR3: TGCAGCGTTTCCCTGAGACTATCCTACAATGAGCAGTTCTTC. Its protein product is CSVSLRLSYNEQFF.

In this sample, this clone turned up once. This chain connects TRBV3-1 (or the pseudogene TRBV3-2) to TRBJ2-3; 10 nucleotides align to TRBD2. This CDR3 spans 15 amino acids. V shed 6 bases and J 4 bases; nucleotides not matched to a gene: 7. CDR1 and CDR2 from the germline V gene are LGHDT and YNNKEL (reference sequence). CDR3 protein: CASRKASGGADTQYF. The CDR3 DNA is TGTGCCAGCAGGAAGGCTAGCGGGGGCGCAGATACGCAGTATTTT.

V is TRBV18 and J is TRBJ2-2, with TRBD1 as a possible D gene (5 bases). Germline V gene lookup returns CDR1 KGHSH and CDR2 LQKENI. The CDR3 loop spans 18 amino acids. Trimming took off 2 bases at V and 0 bases at J, with 16 bases between the two ends. The CDR3 sequence is CASSPKGQGPTNTGELFF. CDR3 in DNA: TGTGCCAGCTCACCAAAAGGGCAGGGCCCTACGAACACCGGGGAGCTGTTTTTT.

This clone appeared once. The chain uses TRBV6-4 and TRBJ2-2, with D perhaps matching TRBD1 (6 bases). The CDR3 contains 13 residues. The V end lost 2 bases, the J end lost 6 bases, and 7 bases lay between the germline ends. CDR1 is MRHNA and CDR2 is SNTAGT in the germline V gene. CDR3 DNA sequence: TGTGCCAGCAGTGACCCAGGGGCCGGGGAGCTGTTTTTT. As protein: CASSDPGAGELFF.

This clone was seen just once. The chain couples TRBV4-1 to TRBJ2-1; weak D call: TRBD2 (5 bases). In germline, CDR1 is MGHRA, CDR2 YSYEKL. The CDR3 runs 13 residues. Trimming cost V 0 bases and J 7 bases, with 7 bases left between them. In nucleotides, the CDR3 is TGCGCCAGCAGCCAAGACCCGGGGAATGAGCAGTTCTTC. Translating gives CASSQDPGNEQFF.

V is TRBV9 and J is TRBJ2-7; TRBD1 matches 11 bases. The germline V gene encodes CDR1 SGDLS and CDR2 YYNGEE. J gave up 4 bases and V 3 bases, and 12 bases lay outside the gene matches. This CDR3 has 17 amino acids. CDR3 bases: TGTGCCAGCAGCGCAGCCAGGACAGGGGGCGCATTGTACGAGCAGTACTTC. Translating gives CASSAARTGGALYEQYF.

The chain has TRBV29-1 and TRBJ1-4, with 7 bases matching TRBD1. From germline, CDR1 is SQVTM and CDR2 ANQGSEA. V gave up 4 bases and J gave up 14 bases; unmatched junction bases: 10. This CDR3 spans 12 amino acids. The CDR3 spells CSVGQGGDWLFF. CDR3 DNA sequence: TGCAGCGTTGGACAGGGAGGAGATTGGCTGTTTTTT.

The chain links TRBV7-9 to TRBJ2-4, with TRBD2 matching 15 bases. Trimming took 3 bases from V and 2 from J; bases not matched to a gene: 8. Germline V gene lookup returns CDR1 SEHNR and CDR2 FQNEAQ (reference sequence). The CDR3 runs to 19 residues. The CDR3 protein is CASSFTGTSGGYTKNIQYF. The DNA of the CDR3 is TGTGCCAGCAGCTTTACCGGGACTAGCGGGGGGTATACCAAAAACATTCAGTACTTC.

V and J are TRBV7-2 and TRBJ2-7; no reliable D call. Trimming took 5 bases from V and 2 from J, leaving 16 bases between them. Germline CDR1 and CDR2: SGHTA and FQGNSA. CDR3 length: 15 amino acids. CDR3 in DNA: TGTGCCAGCAGCCCGGTGGTCGCGGCAACCTACGAGCAGTACTTC. This codes for CASSPVVAATYEQYF. The whole variable domain, remainder taken from reference TRBV7-2 and TRBJ2-7, is GAGVSQSPSNKVTEKGKDVELRCDPISGHTALYWYRQSLGQGLEFLIYFQGNSAPDKSGLPSDRFSAERTGGSVSTLTIQRTQQEDSAVYLCASSPVVAATYEQYFGPGTRLTVT.

Worth noting for this clone: The missing conserved phenylalanine or tryptophan at the end of this CDR3 makes a read error likely. The DNA is omitted, as the CDR3 cannot be located on it reliably, and the CDR3 follows TCRdb's listing. The chain couples TRBV5-6 to TRBJ2-7; the D call TRBD2 from the table was never checked on the DNA. CDR1 and CDR2 (germline): SGHDT, YYEEEE. The CDR3 comprises 13 residues, both ends counted. This CDR3 reads CASSWTGTSGRAL.

V is TRBV7-9 and J is TRBJ1-3, with a tentative D call TRBD1 (5 bases). The V end lost 7 bases, the J end lost 4 bases, and 20 bases lay between the germline ends. CDR1 and CDR2 (germline): SEHNR, FQNEAQ (reference sequence). The CDR3 length is 16 residues. CDR3 sequence (DNA): TGTGCCAGCACCCCTACGGGGGAAGTGGCCGGAAACACCATATATTTT. Its translation: CASTPTGEVAGNTIYF.

The J gene is TRBJ1-5, the V gene TRBV5-5, with D possibly TRBD1 on 6 matching bases. CDR3 length equals 15 residues. Germline V gives CDR1 SGHKS, CDR2 YYEKEE (reference sequence). The V end was cut by 4 bases, the J end by 6 bases, with 17 bases between. CDR3 sequence reads: CASSRTGSVGQPQHF. CDR3 DNA: TGTGCCAGCAGCCGTACAGGGTCCGTCGGTCAGCCCCAGCATTTT.

The chain carries TRBV6-6 and TRBJ1-1; the match to TRBD1 covers 7 bases. The CDR3 extends over 14 amino acids. With 6 bases clipped from V and 0 bases from J, the junction kept 4 bases outside the gene matches. CDR1 MNHNY and CDR2 SVGAGI come from the germline V gene (reference sequence). The CDR3 coding sequence is TGTGCCAGCAGCTCAGGGGGGATGAACACTGAAGCTTTCTTT. Its protein product is CASSSGGMNTEAFF.

This sequence joins TRBV5-4 and TRBJ2-4, with D maybe TRBD1 (8 bases). Per germline, CDR1 SGHNT and CDR2 YYREEE (reference sequence). V gave up 5 bases and J gave up 8 bases, with 17 bases separating them. This CDR3 is built from 14 residues. CDR3: CASSEQGGLDIQYF. In DNA form, the CDR3 reads TGTGCCAGCAGTGAACAGGGGGGGTTGGACATTCAGTACTTC.

This clone was seen a single time. J is TRBJ1-4 and V is TRBV30; 7 bases align to TRBD1. In germline, CDR1 is GTSNPN, CDR2 SVGIG (reference sequence). With V trimmed by 0 bases and J by 5 bases, 9 bases remained unmatched. The CDR3 covers 16 residues. For the CDR3, the DNA is TGTGCCTGGAGTGTACTGGGAGGACAGGCAAATGAAAAACTGTTTTTT. Protein: CAWSVLGGQANEKLFF.